The TCR beta chain described here comes from a study of OX40 agonist ivuxolimab in advanced cancers. The ends were cut back, 1 base at V and 2 bases at J, with 12 bases in the middle. This CDR3 region has 16 residues. Germline V gives CDR1 SEHNR, CDR2 FQNEAQ (reference sequence). Method: immunoSEQ multiplex PCR; TCRdb's copy keeps in-frame clones and lacks some. The table includes approximately 76,000 clones, approximately 85% detected once. The receptor comes from an adult with an advanced solid tumor such as melanoma, head and neck, liver or kidney cancer. This chain links TRBV7-9 with TRBJ1-5; perhaps TRBD1 as D (6 bases). Sequenced material: CD4+ or CD8+ T cells sorted from blood, taken in a trial of the OX40 agonist ivuxolimab. As DNA, the CDR3 is TGTGCCAGCAGCTTAGGAACAGGGTACGGCAATCAGCCCCAGCATTTT. This codes for CASSLGTGYGNQPQHF.